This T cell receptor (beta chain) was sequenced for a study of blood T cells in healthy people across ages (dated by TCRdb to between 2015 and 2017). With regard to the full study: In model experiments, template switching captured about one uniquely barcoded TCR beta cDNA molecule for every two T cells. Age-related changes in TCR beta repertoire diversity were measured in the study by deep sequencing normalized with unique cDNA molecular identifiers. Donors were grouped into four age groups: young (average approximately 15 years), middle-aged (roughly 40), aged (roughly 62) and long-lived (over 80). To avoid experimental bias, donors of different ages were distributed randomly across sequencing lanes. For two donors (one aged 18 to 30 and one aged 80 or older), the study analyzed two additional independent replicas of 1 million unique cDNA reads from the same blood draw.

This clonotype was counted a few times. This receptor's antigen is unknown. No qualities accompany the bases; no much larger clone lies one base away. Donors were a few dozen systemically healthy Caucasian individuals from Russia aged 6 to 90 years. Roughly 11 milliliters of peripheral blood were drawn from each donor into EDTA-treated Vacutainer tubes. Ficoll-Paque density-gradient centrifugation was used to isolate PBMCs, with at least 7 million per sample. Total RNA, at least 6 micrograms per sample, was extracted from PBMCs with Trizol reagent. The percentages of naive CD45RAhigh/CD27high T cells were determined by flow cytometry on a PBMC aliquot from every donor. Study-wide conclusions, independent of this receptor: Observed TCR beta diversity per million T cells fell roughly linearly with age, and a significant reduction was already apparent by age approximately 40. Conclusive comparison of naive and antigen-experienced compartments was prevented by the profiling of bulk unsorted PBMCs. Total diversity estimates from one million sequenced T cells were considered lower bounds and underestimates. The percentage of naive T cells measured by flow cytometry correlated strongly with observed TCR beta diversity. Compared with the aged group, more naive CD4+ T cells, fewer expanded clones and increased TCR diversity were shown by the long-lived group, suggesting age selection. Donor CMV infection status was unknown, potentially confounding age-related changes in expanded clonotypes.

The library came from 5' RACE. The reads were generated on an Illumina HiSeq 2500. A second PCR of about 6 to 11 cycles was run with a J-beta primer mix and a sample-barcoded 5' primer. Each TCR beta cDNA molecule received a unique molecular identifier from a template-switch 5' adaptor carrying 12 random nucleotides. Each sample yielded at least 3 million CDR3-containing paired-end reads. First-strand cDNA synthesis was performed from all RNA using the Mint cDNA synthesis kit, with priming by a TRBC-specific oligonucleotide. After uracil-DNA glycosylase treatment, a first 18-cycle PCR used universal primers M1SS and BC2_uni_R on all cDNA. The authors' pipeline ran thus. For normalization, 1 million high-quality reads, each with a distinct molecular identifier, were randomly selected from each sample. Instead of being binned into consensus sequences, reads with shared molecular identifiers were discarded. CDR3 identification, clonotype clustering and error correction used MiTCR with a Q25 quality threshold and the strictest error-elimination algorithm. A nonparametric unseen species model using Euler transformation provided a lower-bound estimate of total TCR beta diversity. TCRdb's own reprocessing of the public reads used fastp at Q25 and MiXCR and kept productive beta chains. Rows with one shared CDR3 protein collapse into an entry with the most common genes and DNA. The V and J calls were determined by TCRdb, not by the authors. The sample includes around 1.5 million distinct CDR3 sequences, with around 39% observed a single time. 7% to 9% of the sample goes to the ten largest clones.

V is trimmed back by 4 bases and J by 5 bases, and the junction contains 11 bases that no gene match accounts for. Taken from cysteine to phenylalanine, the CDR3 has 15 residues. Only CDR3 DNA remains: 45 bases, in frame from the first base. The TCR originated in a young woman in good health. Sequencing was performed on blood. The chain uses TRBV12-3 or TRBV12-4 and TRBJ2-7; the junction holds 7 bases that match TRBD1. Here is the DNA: TGTGCCAGCAGTTCCCCCTCCGGGACAGCCGACGAGCAGTACTTC. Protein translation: CASSSPSGTADEQYF.